These T cell receptor beta chains were read from a single sample in a study of Graves' ophthalmopathy and Graves' hyperthyroidism. TCRdb re-called the multiplex PCR reads with MiXCR, one entry per CDR3 protein. The data hold 500,000 to 700,000 distinct CDR3 sequences, with about a fifth observed a single time. The specimen sequenced was peripheral blood. Receptors were obtained from a woman aged 18-29 years with stable Graves' hyperthyroidism. Some clones in this sample may be carry-over from other donors' samples. CDR3s include the opening cysteine and the closing phenylalanine or tryptophan. D genes are given only for firm matches.

>TRBJ1-1|.|TRBV7-9
CASSLHGGVARTEAFF
>TRBJ2-3|TRBD1|TRBV6-1
CASSDRGQATTDTQYF
>TRBJ2-7|TRBD2|TRBV5-1
CASSLAPSGSSYEQYF
>TRBJ1-1|.|TRBV28
CASSSPVGVANTEAFF
>TRBJ2-7|.|TRBV12-3/TRBV12-4
CASSPPPGRQHSYEQYF
>TRBJ2-3|TRBD2|TRBV6-5
CASSWRTSVTDTQYF
>TRBJ1-1|.|TRBV19
CASSLMVATEAFF
>TRBJ1-6|.|TRBV20-1
CSAPPPRGGNSPLHF
>TRBJ2-2|.|TRBV6-5
CASSYRGRYYTGELFF
>TRBJ1-1|TRBD1|TRBV12-3/TRBV12-4
CASIRQGARDTEAFF
>TRBJ1-5|TRBD1|TRBV6-1
CASSTGTVRDNQPQHF
>TRBJ2-5|TRBD2|TRBV2
CASSGAEGLAGEMETQYF
>TRBJ2-2|.|TRBV14
CASSQGRDFYTGELFF
>TRBJ1-1|.|TRBV6-1
CASNPGGWANTEAFF
>TRBJ2-7|TRBD2|TRBV2
CASRPLGTSGDEQYF
>TRBJ2-5|.|TRBV7-8
CASSLGPSSYQETQYF
>TRBJ2-7|TRBD2|TRBV7-9
CASSLTGLVSPYEQYF
>TRBJ1-3|.|TRBV6-5
CASSYERPASGNTIYF
>TRBJ1-2|.|TRBV12-3/TRBV12-4
CASSHSNRALQGGYTF
>TRBJ2-2|.|TRBV6-1
CASSEVVTGELFF
>TRBJ2-5|.|TRBV4-1
CASSQVGKKETQYF
>TRBJ1-3|.|TRBV7-2
CASSPSPLSGNTIYF
>TRBJ2-7|.|TRBV5-5
CASSYFWQGGEQYF
>TRBJ2-7|.|TRBV7-8
CASSLMGDLSSYEQYF